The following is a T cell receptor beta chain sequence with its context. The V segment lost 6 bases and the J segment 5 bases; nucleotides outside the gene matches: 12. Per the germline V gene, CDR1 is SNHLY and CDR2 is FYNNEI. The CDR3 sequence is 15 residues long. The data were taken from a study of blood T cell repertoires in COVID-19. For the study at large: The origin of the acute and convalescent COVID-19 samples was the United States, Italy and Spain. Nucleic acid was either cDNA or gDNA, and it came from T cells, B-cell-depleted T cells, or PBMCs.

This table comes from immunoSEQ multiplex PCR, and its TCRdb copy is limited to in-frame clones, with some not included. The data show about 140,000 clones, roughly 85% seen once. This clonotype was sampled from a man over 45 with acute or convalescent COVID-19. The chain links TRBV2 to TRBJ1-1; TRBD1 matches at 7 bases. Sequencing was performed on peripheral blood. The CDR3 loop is CASRGNRGEITEAFF. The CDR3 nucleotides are TGTGCCAGCAGAGGAAACAGGGGCGAGATTACTGAAGCTTTCTTT. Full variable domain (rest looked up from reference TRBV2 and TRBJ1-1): EPEVTQTPSHQVTQMGQEVILRCVPISNHLYFYWYRQILGQKVEFLVSFYNNEISEKSEIFDDQFSVERPDGSNFTLKIRSTKLEDSAMYFCASRGNRGEITEAFFGQGTRLTVV.